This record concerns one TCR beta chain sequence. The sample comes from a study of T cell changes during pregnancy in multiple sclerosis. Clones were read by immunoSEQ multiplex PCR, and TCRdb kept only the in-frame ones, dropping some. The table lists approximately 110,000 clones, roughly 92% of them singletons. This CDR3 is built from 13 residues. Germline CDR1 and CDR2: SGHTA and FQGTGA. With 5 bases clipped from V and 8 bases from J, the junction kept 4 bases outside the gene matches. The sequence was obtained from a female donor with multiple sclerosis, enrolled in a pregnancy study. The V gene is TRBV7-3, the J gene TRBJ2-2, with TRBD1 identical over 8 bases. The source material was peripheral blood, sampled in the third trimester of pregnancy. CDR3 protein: CASSTDRAGELFF. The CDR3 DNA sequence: TGTGCCAGCAGCACGGACAGGGCAGGGGAGCTGTTTTTT.